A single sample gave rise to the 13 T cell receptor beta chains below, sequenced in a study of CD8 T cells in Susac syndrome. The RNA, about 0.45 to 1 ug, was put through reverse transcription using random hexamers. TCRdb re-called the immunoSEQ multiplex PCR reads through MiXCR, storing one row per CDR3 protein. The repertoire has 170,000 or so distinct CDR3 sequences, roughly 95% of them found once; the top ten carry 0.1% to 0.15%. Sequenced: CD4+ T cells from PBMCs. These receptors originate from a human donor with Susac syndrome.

CDR3: CASSQAGDYEQYF. The DNA for the CDR3 is TGTGCCAGCAGCCAAGCGGGAGACTACGAGCAGTACTTC. This rearrangement joins TRBV14 to TRBJ2-7; tentative D call: TRBD2 (6 bases). The V end lost 1 base, the J end lost 3 bases, and 7 bases lay between the germline ends. This CDR3 contains 13 residues. The germline V gene encodes CDR1 SGHDN and CDR2 FVKESK.

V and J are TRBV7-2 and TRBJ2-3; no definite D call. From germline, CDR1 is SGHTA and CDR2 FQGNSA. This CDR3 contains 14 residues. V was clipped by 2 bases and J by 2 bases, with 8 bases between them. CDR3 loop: CASSLSQITDTQYF. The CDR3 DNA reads TGTGCCAGCAGCTTATCACAGATCACAGATACGCAGTATTTT.

CDR3 in DNA: TGTGCCAGCAGTTACTTAGAACTGAACACTGAAGCTTTCTTT. This codes for CASSYLELNTEAFF. The chain has TRBV6-2 or TRBV6-3 and TRBJ1-1; D gene unclear. This CDR3 spans 14 amino acids. CDR1 MNHEY and CDR2 SVGEGT come from the germline V gene. V gave up 1 base and J gave up 0 bases, with 6 bases separating them.

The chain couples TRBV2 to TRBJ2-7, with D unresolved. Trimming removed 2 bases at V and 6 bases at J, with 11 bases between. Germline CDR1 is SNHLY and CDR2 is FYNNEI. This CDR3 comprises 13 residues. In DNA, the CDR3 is TGTGCCAGCAGTGAATATAACAGCTCCGAGCAGTACGTC. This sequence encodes CASSEYNSSEQYV.

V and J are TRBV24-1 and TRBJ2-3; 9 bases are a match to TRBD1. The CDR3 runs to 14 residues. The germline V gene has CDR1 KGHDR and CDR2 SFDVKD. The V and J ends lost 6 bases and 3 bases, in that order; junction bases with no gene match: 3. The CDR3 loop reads CATSSGQGTDTQYF. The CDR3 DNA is TGTGCCACCAGTTCCGGACAGGGGACAGATACGCAGTATTTT.

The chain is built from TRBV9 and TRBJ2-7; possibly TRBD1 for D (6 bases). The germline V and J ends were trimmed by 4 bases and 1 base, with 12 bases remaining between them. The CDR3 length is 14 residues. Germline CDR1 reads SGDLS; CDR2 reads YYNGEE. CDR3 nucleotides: TGTGCCAGCAGCCCGAGGACAGAGTCCTACGAGCAGTACTTC. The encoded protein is CASSPRTESYEQYF.

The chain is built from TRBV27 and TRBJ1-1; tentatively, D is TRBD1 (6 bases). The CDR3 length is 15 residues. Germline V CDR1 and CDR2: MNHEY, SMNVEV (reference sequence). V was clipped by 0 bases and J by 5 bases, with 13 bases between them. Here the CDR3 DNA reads TGTGCCAGCAGTTTATCATCAGGGGCCGGAACTGAAGCTTTCTTT. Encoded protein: CASSLSSGAGTEAFF.

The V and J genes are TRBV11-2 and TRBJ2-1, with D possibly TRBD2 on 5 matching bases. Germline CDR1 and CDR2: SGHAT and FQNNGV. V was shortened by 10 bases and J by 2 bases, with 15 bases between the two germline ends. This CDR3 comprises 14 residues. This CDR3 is CATAWGDTYNEQFF. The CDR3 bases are TGTGCCACGGCCTGGGGAGACACCTACAATGAGCAGTTCTTC.

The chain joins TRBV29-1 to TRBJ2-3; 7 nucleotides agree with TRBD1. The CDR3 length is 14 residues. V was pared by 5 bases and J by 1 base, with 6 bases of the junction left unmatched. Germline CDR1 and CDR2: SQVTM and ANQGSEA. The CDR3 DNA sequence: TGCAGCGTTTACAGGGGTCGGGGCACAGATACGCAGTATTTT. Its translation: CSVYRGRGTDTQYF.

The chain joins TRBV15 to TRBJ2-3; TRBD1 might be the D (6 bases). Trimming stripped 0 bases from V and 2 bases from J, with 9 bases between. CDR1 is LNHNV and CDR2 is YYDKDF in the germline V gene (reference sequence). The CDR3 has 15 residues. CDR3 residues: CATSRETGYTDTQYF. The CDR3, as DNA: TGTGCCACCAGCAGAGAGACAGGCTACACAGATACGCAGTATTTT.

The chain's CDR3 is CATSRAGVQETQYF. As DNA, the CDR3 is TGTGCCACCAGCAGAGCAGGGGTACAAGAGACCCAGTACTTC. The gene calls are TRBV15 and TRBJ2-5, with D possibly TRBD1 on 6 matching bases. V lost 1 base to trimming and J lost 2 bases, with 8 bases between them. This CDR3 spans 14 amino acids. Looked up from germline, CDR1 is LNHNV and CDR2 is YYDKDF (reference sequence).

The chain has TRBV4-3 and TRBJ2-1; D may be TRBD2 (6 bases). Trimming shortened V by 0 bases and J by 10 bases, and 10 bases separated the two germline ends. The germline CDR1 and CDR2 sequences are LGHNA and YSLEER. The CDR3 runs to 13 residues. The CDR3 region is CASSQEPGGEQFF. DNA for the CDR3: TGCGCCAGCAGCCAAGAACCCGGAGGGGAGCAGTTCTTC.

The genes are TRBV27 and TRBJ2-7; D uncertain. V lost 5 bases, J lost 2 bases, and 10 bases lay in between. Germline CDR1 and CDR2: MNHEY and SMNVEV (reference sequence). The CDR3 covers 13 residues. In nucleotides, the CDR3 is TGTGCCAGCAGTACGCCCCAAACCTACGAGCAGTACTTC. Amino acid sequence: CASSTPQTYEQYF.